The clone carrying this T cell receptor beta chain occurred a few times. Antigen: not known. This record belongs to a study of graft-versus-host responses after intestinal transplantation. The table came from immunoSEQ multiplex PCR; TCRdb's copy has only in-frame clones and leaves some out. Among 80,000 to 85,000 clones listed, 91% were seen once. The specimen was unstimulated CD4+ T cells sorted from spleen or lymph node cells, collected before intestinal transplant. This TCR came from a human donor who received an intestinal transplant.

The CDR3 coding sequence is TGTGCCACCCATGACAGGGTGAGCGAGCAGTACTTC. Its protein product is CATHDRVSEQYF. The J gene is TRBJ2-7, the V gene TRBV10-3, with 7 nucleotides matching TRBD1. Germline lookup yields CDR1 ENHRY and CDR2 SYGVKD. The CDR3 has 12 residues. With 10 bases clipped from V and 6 bases from J, the junction kept 9 bases outside the gene matches.